This T cell receptor beta chain was identified in a study of T cell responses to AZD1222 COVID-19 vaccine. The protocol was immunoSEQ multiplex PCR, while the TCRdb copy is restricted to in-frame clones and leaves out a portion. Of tens of thousands of clones listed, around nine tenths are singletons. CDR3 length: 16 amino acids. Germline values: CDR1 SGHTA, CDR2 FQGNSA. V dropped 1 base and J dropped 4; count of bases not matched to a gene: 5. The clonotype comes from an adult in good health. Source: peripheral blood, taken on day 0 of MenACWY control vaccination. The V call is TRBV7-2, the J call TRBJ2-1, with 9 bases matching TRBD2. The CDR3 spells CASSLVASGNYNEQFF. Here the CDR3 DNA reads TGTGCCAGCAGCTTAGTGGCTAGCGGGAATTACAATGAGCAGTTCTTC.